The clone carrying this TCR beta chain was recorded only once. The CDR3 does not end in the conserved phenylalanine or tryptophan, so this is likely a read error. Then a second PCR, running roughly 6 to 11 cycles, was carried out with a sample-barcoded 5' primer and a J-beta primer mix. TCRdb recomputed calls from the 5' RACE reads with MiXCR, one row per CDR3 protein. The repertoire holds 1.5 million to 2 million distinct CDR3 sequences, with about 30% as singletons. The data derive from a study of blood T cells in healthy people across ages. V lost 5 bases and J lost 2, with 10 bases in between. Germline V gene sequence: CDR1 SGHTA, CDR2 FQGNSA. The CDR3 is 13 residues long.

The sequenced sample was blood. The TCR comes from a young woman in good health. J is TRBJ2-7 and V is TRBV7-2, with a tentative D call TRBD2 (5 bases). The CDR3 loop is CASSKAAAYEQYL. CDR3 nucleotide sequence: TGTGCCAGCAGCAAAGCGGCAGCCTACGAGCAGTACTTA.